The 25 T cell receptor beta chains below come from one sample, sequenced in a study of cytomegalovirus exposure and HLA in healthy donors. PCR used 60 Vbeta primers and 13 Jbeta primers. Profiled with immunoSEQ multiplex PCR; TCRdb holds only in-frame clones, not every one. The data show 120,000 to 150,000 clones, roughly 80% seen once. Sequencing input: PBMCs. These receptors originate from a female donor in good health and CMV-seronegative.

This sequence joins TRBV5-1 and TRBJ1-2; 7 nucleotides line up with TRBD1. The CDR3 length is 14 residues. In germline, CDR1 is SGHRS, CDR2 YFSETQ. J gave up 4 bases and V 0 bases, and 3 bases lay outside the gene matches. CDR3 coding DNA: TGCGCCAGCAGCTTGGGGGGACAGATCTATGGCTACACCTTC. Translating it yields CASSLGGQIYGYTF.

This sequence joins TRBV9 and TRBJ2-3; 10 nucleotides match TRBD2. The CDR3 is 14 amino acids. Germline CDR1 and CDR2: SGDLS and YYNGEE. V was clipped by 3 bases and J by 5 bases; unmatched bases: 3. The CDR3 loop reads CASSAGLAIDTQYF. In nucleotides, the CDR3 is TGTGCCAGCAGCGCGGGACTAGCGATAGATACGCAGTATTTT.

The rearrangement links TRBV28 to TRBJ2-1, with 8 bases lining up with TRBD2. The ends lost 5 bases at V and 10 bases at J; junction bases unmatched: 10. Germline V gives CDR1 MDHEN, CDR2 SYDVKM. The CDR3 extends over 14 amino acids. The CDR3 bases are TGTGCCAGCAGTATTAGCGGGGTCCTGAGGGAGCAGTTCTTC. The encoded protein is CASSISGVLREQFF.

This clone has just one count. J is TRBJ1-5 and V is TRBV10-3; 8 nucleotides line up with TRBD1. The CDR3 is made up of 14 amino acids. Trimming took 6 bases from V and 2 from J; bases not matched to a gene: 3. Germline lookup yields CDR1 ENHRY and CDR2 SYGVKD. The DNA for the CDR3 is TGTGCCATCAGAGGACAGGGCGGCAATCAGCCCCAGCATTTT. Translation: CAIRGQGGNQPQHF.

This clone occurred once. V usage is TRBV6-6 and J usage is TRBJ1-2, with D possibly matching TRBD1 (6 bases). Germline values: CDR1 MNHNY, CDR2 SVGAGI (reference sequence). Deletions cut 6 bases from V and 5 bases from J, with 10 bases between. The CDR3 length is 12 residues. CDR3 in amino acids: CASSRQEYGYTF. The CDR3 nucleotides read TGTGCCAGCAGCCGACAGGAGTATGGCTACACCTTC.

This clone was recorded a few times. The chain combines TRBV12-5 with TRBJ1-5; possibly TRBD1 for D (5 bases). Germline CDR1 reads LGHNT; CDR2 reads FRNRAP. The V end was cut by 1 base, the J end by 3 bases, with 10 bases between. The CDR3 is made up of 15 amino acids. The DNA for the CDR3 is TGTGCTAGTGGTTTGGAACAGGCCACCAATCAGCCCCAGCATTTT. Amino acids: CASGLEQATNQPQHF.

The V and J genes are TRBV6-1 and TRBJ1-4, with D tentatively TRBD1 (5 bases). V was clipped by 2 bases and J by 1 base, with 14 bases between them. The germline V gene encodes CDR1 MNHNS and CDR2 SASEGT. This CDR3 region has 17 residues. The CDR3 DNA reads as TGTGCCAGCAGTGAATCCCTAGACAGTTTAACTAATGAAAAACTGTTTTTT. Translating gives CASSESLDSLTNEKLFF.

V and J are TRBV6-5 and TRBJ2-7; D gene ambiguous. Looked up from germline, CDR1 is MNHEY and CDR2 is SVGAGI. This CDR3 has 13 residues. V gave up 6 bases and J gave up 0 bases, with 9 bases separating them. This CDR3 is CASSTADSYEQYF. CDR3 coding DNA: TGTGCCAGCAGCACGGCGGACTCCTACGAGCAGTACTTC.

This clone has only a few counts. The chain joins TRBV5-1 to TRBJ1-1; D is unresolved. Trimming took 3 bases from V and 1 from J, leaving 10 bases between them. Germline CDR1 SGHRS, CDR2 YFSETQ. This CDR3 has 14 residues. The CDR3 sequence: CASSSQVSNTEAFF. In DNA, the CDR3 is TGCGCCAGCAGCTCCCAGGTCTCGAACACTGAAGCTTTCTTT.

This clone appeared a few times. This sequence joins TRBV7-3 and TRBJ2-1; the D gene is possibly TRBD1 (6 bases). CDR1 is SGHTA and CDR2 is FQGTGA in the germline V gene. The CDR3 is 14 amino acids. V lost 1 base and J 5 bases, leaving 9 bases between the germline ends. The CDR3: CASSLNRDHNEQFF. The CDR3 bases are TGTGCCAGCAGCTTAAACAGGGACCACAATGAGCAGTTCTTC.

The chain joins TRBV5-1 to TRBJ1-1, with 8 nucleotides matching TRBD1. Germline assignment: CDR1 SGHRS and CDR2 YFSETQ. The CDR3 totals 16 residues. The junction had 4 bases not matched to a gene; V was cut back by 0 bases and J by 0 bases. In DNA, the CDR3 is TGCGCCAGCAGCTTGGCCTCGGGACAGGTGAACACTGAAGCTTTCTTT. It encodes CASSLASGQVNTEAFF. Looking up the rest from reference TRBV5-1 and TRBJ1-1 gives the full variable domain: KAGVTQTPRYLIKTRGQQVTLSCSPISGHRSVSWYQQTPGQGLQFLFEYFSETQRNKGNFPGRFSGRQFSNSRSEMNVSTLELGDSALYLCASSLASGQVNTEAFFGQGTRLTVV.

The chain employs TRBV19 and TRBJ2-7, with D tentatively TRBD2 (5 bases). The CDR3 runs 13 residues. The germline V and J ends were trimmed by 3 bases and 2 bases, with 8 bases remaining between them. Looked up from germline, CDR1 is LNHDA and CDR2 is SQIVND (reference sequence). CDR3 amino acids: CASSIEGAYEQYF. The CDR3 DNA follows: TGTGCCAGTAGTATCGAGGGTGCCTACGAGCAGTACTTC.

The rearrangement links TRBV7-9 to TRBJ2-1; D ambiguous. CDR3 length: 13 residues. V was trimmed by 1 base and J by 7 bases, leaving 8 bases between them. Germline V gene lookup returns CDR1 SEHNR and CDR2 FQNEAQ (reference sequence). Written as DNA, the CDR3 is TGTGCCAGCAGCTTAGGGGCTCCAAATGAGCAGTTCTTC. Its protein is CASSLGAPNEQFF.

The V gene is TRBV27, the J gene TRBJ2-7; TRBD1 agrees at 8 bases. The CDR3 is made up of 13 amino acids. V was clipped by 5 bases and J by 5 bases; unmatched bases: 5. Looked up from germline, CDR1 is MNHEY and CDR2 is SMNVEV (reference sequence). Written as DNA, the CDR3 is TGTGCCAGCAGTACCGGACAGGGCCACGAGCAGTACTTC. Residues: CASSTGQGHEQYF.

The chain links TRBV7-9 to TRBJ2-5; 7 nucleotides align to TRBD2. Per the germline V gene, CDR1 is SEHNR and CDR2 is FQNEAQ (reference sequence). The CDR3 length is 15 residues. V gave up 2 bases and J gave up 4 bases; unmatched junction bases: 7. CDR3 region: CASSLPSGRGETQYF. The CDR3, as DNA: TGTGCCAGCAGCTTACCTAGCGGAAGAGGAGAGACCCAGTACTTC.

The CDR3 sequence is CSVEVLQGEEYEQYF. CDR3 nucleotides: TGCAGCGTTGAAGTGTTACAGGGGGAAGAATACGAGCAGTACTTC. V gene TRBV29-1 combines with J gene TRBJ2-7; TRBD1 matches at 8 bases. The germline gives CDR1 SQVTM, CDR2 ANQGSEA. The CDR3 sequence is 15 residues long. V lost 1 base, J lost 4 bases, and 9 bases stayed unmatched.

The chain employs TRBV30 and TRBJ1-2, with D possibly TRBD1 on 6 matching bases. CDR3 length: 13 residues. V lost 3 bases and J lost 4, with 12 bases in between. In germline, CDR1 is GTSNPN, CDR2 SVGIG (reference sequence). The CDR3 sequence: CAWSGQRGYGYTF. The CDR3 nucleotides are TGTGCCTGGAGCGGACAGAGAGGCTATGGCTACACCTTC.

V is TRBV7-9 and J is TRBJ1-1; D uncertain. The CDR3 contains 13 residues. With 5 bases removed from V and 7 bases from J, the gap between germline ends came to 14 bases. Germline-derived CDR1 and CDR2 are SEHNR and FQNEAQ (reference sequence). The CDR3 is CASSGPSEIEAFF. In DNA, the CDR3 is TGTGCCAGCAGCGGGCCCTCAGAAATTGAAGCTTTCTTT.

This clone is a singleton in its sample. The chain links TRBV6-5 to TRBJ1-1, with D tentatively TRBD1 (5 bases). The CDR3 totals 13 residues. Trimming pared 5 bases from V and 6 bases from J, leaving 13 bases between. CDR1 is MNHEY, CDR2 SVGAGI, per germline. CDR3 region: CASSTRDFPEAFF. For the CDR3, the DNA is TGTGCCAGCAGTACCAGGGACTTTCCTGAAGCTTTCTTT.

The count of this clone is one. J is TRBJ2-1 and V is TRBV7-9, with TRBD2 identical over 13 bases. In germline, CDR1 is SEHNR, CDR2 FQNEAQ (reference sequence). Losses at the gene ends were 2 bases for V and 1 base for J; bases not matched to a gene: 5. The CDR3 is made up of 18 amino acids. This chain's CDR3 is CASSLFRTSGSSYNEQFF. The CDR3 DNA follows: TGTGCCAGCAGCTTATTTCGGACTAGCGGGAGTTCCTACAATGAGCAGTTCTTC. Based on the CDR3 plus reference TRBV7-9 and TRBJ2-1, the full variable domain is DTGVSQNPRHKITKRGQNVTFRCDPISEHNRLYWYRQTLGQGPEFLTYFQNEAQLEKSRLLSDRFSAERPKGSFSTLEIQRTEQGDSAMYLCASSLFRTSGSSYNEQFFGPGTRLTVL.

This chain connects TRBV7-2 to TRBJ1-1, with D perhaps TRBD1 (6 bases). V lost 1 base and J lost 0, with 12 bases in between. Germline CDR1 reads SGHTA; CDR2 reads FQGNSA. The CDR3 totals 16 residues. CDR3: CASSLVGAGMNTEAFF. In DNA form, the CDR3 reads TGTGCCAGCAGCTTAGTGGGGGCAGGGATGAACACTGAAGCTTTCTTT.

CDR3 region: CASSAHGVQPQHF. In DNA, the CDR3 is TGCGCCAGCAGTGCTCACGGGGTTCAGCCCCAGCATTTT. The chain recombines TRBV10-1 with TRBJ1-5; D unclear. Germline V gene lookup returns CDR1 WNHNN and CDR2 SYGVQD (reference sequence). The CDR3 spans 13 residues. Trimming left V 4 bases short and J 6 bases short, with 10 bases between.

This chain connects TRBV28 to TRBJ2-7; 10 nucleotides agree with TRBD2. CDR3 length equals 15 residues. V trimming: 5 bases; J trimming: 7 bases; junction bases outside the gene matches: 11. Germline V CDR1 and CDR2: MDHEN, SYDVKM. The CDR3 loop reads CASSSPTSGRLEQYF. Written as DNA, the CDR3 is TGTGCCAGCAGTAGCCCGACTAGCGGGCGATTAGAGCAGTACTTC.

The gene calls are TRBV7-9 and TRBJ1-2; D not resolved. Trimming took 1 base from V and 4 from J, leaving 7 bases between them. CDR1 SEHNR and CDR2 FQNEAQ come from the germline V gene (reference sequence). The CDR3 totals 13 residues. The CDR3: CASSLETVYGYTF. Written as DNA, the CDR3 is TGTGCCAGCAGCTTAGAAACAGTCTATGGCTACACCTTC. Combining the CDR3 with reference TRBV7-9 and TRBJ1-2 gives the whole variable domain DTGVSQNPRHKITKRGQNVTFRCDPISEHNRLYWYRQTLGQGPEFLTYFQNEAQLEKSRLLSDRFSAERPKGSFSTLEIQRTEQGDSAMYLCASSLETVYGYTFGSGTRLTVV.

The chain has TRBV4-1 and TRBJ2-2, with 11 bases lining up with TRBD2. V dropped 5 bases and J dropped 2; count of bases not matched to a gene: 10. Germline V gene sequence: CDR1 MGHRA, CDR2 YSYEKL. The length of the CDR3 is 18 residues. The CDR3 coding sequence is TGCGCCAGCAGCAAGGGGGTAGCGGGAGGGCTAAACACCGGGGAGCTGTTTTTT. As protein: CASSKGVAGGLNTGELFF.